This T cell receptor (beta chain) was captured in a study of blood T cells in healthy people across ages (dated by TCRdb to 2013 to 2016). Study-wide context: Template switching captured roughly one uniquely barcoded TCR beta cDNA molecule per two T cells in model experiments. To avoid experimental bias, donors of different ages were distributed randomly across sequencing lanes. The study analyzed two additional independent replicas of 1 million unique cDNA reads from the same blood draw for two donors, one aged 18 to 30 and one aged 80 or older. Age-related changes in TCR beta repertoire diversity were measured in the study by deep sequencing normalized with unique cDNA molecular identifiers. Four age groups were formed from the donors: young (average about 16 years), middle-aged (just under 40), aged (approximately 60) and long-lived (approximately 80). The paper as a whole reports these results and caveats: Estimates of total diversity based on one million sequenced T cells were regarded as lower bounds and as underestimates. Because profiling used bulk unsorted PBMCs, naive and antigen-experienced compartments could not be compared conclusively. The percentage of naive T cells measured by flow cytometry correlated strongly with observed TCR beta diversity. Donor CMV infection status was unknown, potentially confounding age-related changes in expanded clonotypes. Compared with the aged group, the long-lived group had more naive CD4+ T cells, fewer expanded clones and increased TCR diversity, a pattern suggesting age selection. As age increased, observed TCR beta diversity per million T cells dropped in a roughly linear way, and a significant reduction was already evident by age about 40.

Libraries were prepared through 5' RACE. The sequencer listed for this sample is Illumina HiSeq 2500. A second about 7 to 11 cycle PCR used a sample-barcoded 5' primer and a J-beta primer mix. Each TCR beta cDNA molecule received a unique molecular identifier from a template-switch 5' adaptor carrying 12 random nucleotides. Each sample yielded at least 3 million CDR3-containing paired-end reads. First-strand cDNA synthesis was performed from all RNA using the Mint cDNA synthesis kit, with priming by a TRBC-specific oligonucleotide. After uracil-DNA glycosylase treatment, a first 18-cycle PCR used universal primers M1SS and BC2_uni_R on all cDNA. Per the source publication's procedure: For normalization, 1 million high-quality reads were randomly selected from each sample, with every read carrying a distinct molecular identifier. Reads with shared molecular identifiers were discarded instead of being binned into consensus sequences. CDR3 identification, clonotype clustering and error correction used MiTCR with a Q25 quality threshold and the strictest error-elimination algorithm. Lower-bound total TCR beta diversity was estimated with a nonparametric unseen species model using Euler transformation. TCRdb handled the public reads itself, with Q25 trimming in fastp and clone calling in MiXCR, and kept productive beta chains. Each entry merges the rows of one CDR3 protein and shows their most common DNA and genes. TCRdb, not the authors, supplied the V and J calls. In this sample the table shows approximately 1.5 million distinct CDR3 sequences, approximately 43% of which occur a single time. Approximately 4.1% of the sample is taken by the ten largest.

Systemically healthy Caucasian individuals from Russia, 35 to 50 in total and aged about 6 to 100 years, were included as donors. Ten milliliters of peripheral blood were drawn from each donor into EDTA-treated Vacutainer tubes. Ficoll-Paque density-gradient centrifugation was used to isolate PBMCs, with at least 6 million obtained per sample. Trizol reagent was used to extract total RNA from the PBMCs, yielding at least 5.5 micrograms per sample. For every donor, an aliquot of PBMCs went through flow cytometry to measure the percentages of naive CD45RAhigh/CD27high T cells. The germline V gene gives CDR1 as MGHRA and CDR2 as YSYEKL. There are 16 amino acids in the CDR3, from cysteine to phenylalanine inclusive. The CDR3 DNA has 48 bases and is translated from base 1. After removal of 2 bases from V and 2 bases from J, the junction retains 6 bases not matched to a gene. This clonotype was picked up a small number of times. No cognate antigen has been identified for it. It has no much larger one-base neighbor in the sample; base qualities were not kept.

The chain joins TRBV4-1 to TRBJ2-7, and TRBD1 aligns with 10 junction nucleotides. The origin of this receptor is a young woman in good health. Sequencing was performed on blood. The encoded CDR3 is CASSQLPGTGAYEQYF. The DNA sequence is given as TGCGCCAGCAGCCAATTACCCGGGACAGGGGCCTACGAGCAGTACTTC.